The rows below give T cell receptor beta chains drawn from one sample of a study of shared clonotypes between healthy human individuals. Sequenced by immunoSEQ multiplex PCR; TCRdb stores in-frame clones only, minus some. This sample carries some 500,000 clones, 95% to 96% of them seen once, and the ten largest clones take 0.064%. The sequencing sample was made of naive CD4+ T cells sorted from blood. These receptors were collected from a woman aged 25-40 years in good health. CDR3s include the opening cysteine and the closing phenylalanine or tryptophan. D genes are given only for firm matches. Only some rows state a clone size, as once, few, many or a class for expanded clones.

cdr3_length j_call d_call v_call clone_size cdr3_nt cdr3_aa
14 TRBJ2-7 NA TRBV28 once TGTGCCAGCAGTTTGGTCGAGCGGCCCTACGAGCAGTACTTC CASSLVERPYEQYF
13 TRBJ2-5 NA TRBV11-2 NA TGTGCCAGCAGGTCAGGGATCGTAGAGACCCAGTACTTC CASRSGIVETQYF
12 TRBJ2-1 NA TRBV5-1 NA TGCGCCAGCTACCTAGTAGTCAATGAGCAGTTCTTC CASYLVVNEQFF
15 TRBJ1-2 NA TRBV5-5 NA TGTGCCAGCAGCTTGGCTAACAGGGTTGCCTATGGCTACACCTTC CASSLANRVAYGYTF
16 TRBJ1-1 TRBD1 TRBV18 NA TGTGCCAGCTCACCACCTAATGAGGGGGCGATCACTGAAGCTTTCTTT CASSPPNEGAITEAFF
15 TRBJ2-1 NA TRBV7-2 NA TGTGCCAGCAGACTTAGCAATCCTCGGTCCAATGAGCAGTTCTTC CASRLSNPRSNEQFF
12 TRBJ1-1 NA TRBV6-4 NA TGTGCCAGCAGCCTAGGGACCGGTGAAGCTTTCTTT CASSLGTGEAFF
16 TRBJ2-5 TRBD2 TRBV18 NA TGTGCCAGCTCACCCACCCGCGGGGGGCACCAAGAGACCCAGTACTTC CASSPTRGGHQETQYF
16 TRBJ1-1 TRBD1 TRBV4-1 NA TGCGCCAGCAGCCAACTTTACAGGGGGCGGAACACTGAAGCTTTCTTT CASSQLYRGRNTEAFF
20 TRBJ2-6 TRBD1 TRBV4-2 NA TGTGCCAGCAGCCCCGAATGGACAGGACCTCTTACTTCTGGGGCCAACGTCCTGACTTTC CASSPEWTGPLTSGANVLTF
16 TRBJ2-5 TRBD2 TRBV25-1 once TGTGCCAGCAGTGAATCTCCCTCAGCGGGACAAGAGACCCAGTACTTC CASSESPSAGQETQYF
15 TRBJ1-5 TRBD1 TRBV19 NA TGTGCCAGTAGTGCAGGGGGCTCTAGCAATCAGCCCCAGCATTTT CASSAGGSSNQPQHF
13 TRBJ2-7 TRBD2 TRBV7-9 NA TGTGCCAGCACCCTAGCGGGAGGGCGGGAGCAGTACTTC CASTLAGGREQYF
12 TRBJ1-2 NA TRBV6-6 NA TGTGCCAGCAGTTACGCGGGGGATGGCTACACCTTC CASSYAGDGYTF
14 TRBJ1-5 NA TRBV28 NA TGTGCCAGCAGAACCGGTGTTGTTGCTTCGCCCCAGCATTTT CASRTGVVASPQHF
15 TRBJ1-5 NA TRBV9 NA TGTGCCAGCAGCGTAGCAGGGGACAATAATCAGCCCCAGCATTTT CASSVAGDNNQPQHF
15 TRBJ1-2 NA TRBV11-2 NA TGTGCCAGCAGCTCCAACAGGGAGTTGCCTGCTGGCTACACCTTC CASSSNRELPAGYTF
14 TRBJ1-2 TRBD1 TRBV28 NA TGTGCCAGCAGTTTTCAGGGGGGATTCTATGGCTACACCTTC CASSFQGGFYGYTF
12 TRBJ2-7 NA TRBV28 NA TGTGCCAGCAGTTTAACGCTCGGCGAGCAGTACTTC CASSLTLGEQYF
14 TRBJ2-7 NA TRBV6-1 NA TGTGCCAGCAGTGAATTAGGCTTGGGATACGAGCAGTACTTC CASSELGLGYEQYF
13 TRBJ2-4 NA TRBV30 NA TGTGCCTGGAGTAGGGGGGCCAAAAACATTCAGTACTTC CAWSRGAKNIQYF
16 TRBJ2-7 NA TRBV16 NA TGTGCCAGCAGCCAATTATTTCTAGGGACCCCTCGGGAGCAGTACTTC CASSQLFLGTPREQYF
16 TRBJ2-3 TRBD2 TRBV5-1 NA TGCGCCAGCAGCCCTGGGACTAGCGGATTCACAGATACGCAGTATTTT CASSPGTSGFTDTQYF
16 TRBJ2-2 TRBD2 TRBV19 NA TGTGCCAGTAGAACCCTAGCGGGAGGGAACACCGGGGAGCTGTTTTTT CASRTLAGGNTGELFF
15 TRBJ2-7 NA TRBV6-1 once TGTGCCAGCAGTGGGCTAGCGCTTGGCTCCTACGAGCAGTACTTC CASSGLALGSYEQYF
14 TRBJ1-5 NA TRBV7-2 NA TGTGCCAGCAGTCCCGCTGGCGGCACCCAGCCCCAGCATTTT CASSPAGGTQPQHF
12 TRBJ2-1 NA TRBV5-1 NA TGCGCCAGCAGCTTGGGCGGCAATGAGCAGTTCTTC CASSLGGNEQFF
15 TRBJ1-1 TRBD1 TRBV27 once TGTGCCAGCAGTCCTCCAGGGGGGTTTCAGCCCGAAGCTTTCTTT CASSPPGGFQPEAFF
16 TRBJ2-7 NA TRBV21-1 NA TGTGCCAGCAGCAAAGGAGGACGGAATTTAACCTACGAGCAGTACTTC CASSKGGRNLTYEQYF
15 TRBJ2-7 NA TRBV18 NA TGTGCCAGCTCACCAGGCGGCGAGACGTTAGACGAGCAGTACTTC CASSPGGETLDEQYF
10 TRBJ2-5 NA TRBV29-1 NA TGCAGCGTTCGATGGGGGACCCAGTACTTC CSVRWGTQYF
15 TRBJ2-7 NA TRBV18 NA TGTGCCAGCTCATCGTCCACACAGGGCTCCTACGAGCAGTACTTC CASSSSTQGSYEQYF
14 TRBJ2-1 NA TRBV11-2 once TGTGCCAGCAGCTTCACAGACCTCTACAGTGAGCAGTTCTTC CASSFTDLYSEQFF
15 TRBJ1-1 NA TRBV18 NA TGTGCCAGCTCACCACCGTCCAGGGATGGCACTGAAGCTTTCTTT CASSPPSRDGTEAFF
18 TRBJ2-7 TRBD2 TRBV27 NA TGTGCCAGCAGCTTTAGAACACTCGCTAGCGGGAGGCTATACGAGCAGTACTTC CASSFRTLASGRLYEQYF
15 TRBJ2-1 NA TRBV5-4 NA TGTGCCAGCAGCTCTGACCCGGGAGCCTACAATGAGCAGTTCTTC CASSSDPGAYNEQFF
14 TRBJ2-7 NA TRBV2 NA TGTGCCAGCAAAGGGCGGTCAACTTCCTACGAGCAGTACTTC CASKGRSTSYEQYF
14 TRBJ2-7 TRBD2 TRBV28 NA TGTGCCAGCAGTTTTGCCGGGAGGTTCTACGAGCAGTACTTC CASSFAGRFYEQYF
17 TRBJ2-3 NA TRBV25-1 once TGTGCCAGCAGTGCCTGGAGGGCCAGGGATACGACAGATACGCAGTATTTT CASSAWRARDTTDTQYF
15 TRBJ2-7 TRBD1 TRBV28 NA TGTGCCAGCAGTTTATATCAGGGGGCGGTAGACGAGCAGTACTTC CASSLYQGAVDEQYF
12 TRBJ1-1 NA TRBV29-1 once TGCAGCGTTACCGGACAGACAACTGAAGCTTTCTTT CSVTGQTTEAFF
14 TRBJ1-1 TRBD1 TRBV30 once TGTGCCTGGATCTTCGGACAGGGGTCCGCTGAAGCTTTCTTT CAWIFGQGSAEAFF
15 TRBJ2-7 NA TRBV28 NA TGTGCCAGCACTTCCTCAGGGGATGCCCCCGGCGAGCAGTACTTC CASTSSGDAPGEQYF
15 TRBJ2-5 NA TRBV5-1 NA TGCGCCAGCAGCCCTGGCCTGGACAGCGAAGAGACCCAGTACTTC CASSPGLDSEETQYF
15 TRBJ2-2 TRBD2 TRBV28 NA TGTGCCAGCAGTTTCCCTAGCGGGAGCACCGGGGAGCTGTTTTTT CASSFPSGSTGELFF
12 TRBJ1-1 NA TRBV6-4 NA TGTGCCAGCAGTTCCCAAAGAGGGACAGCTTTCTTT CASSSQRGTAFF
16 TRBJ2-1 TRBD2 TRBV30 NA TGTGCCTGGAGTGGTAGTCTAGCGGGAGGGCCATATGAGCAGTTCTTC CAWSGSLAGGPYEQFF
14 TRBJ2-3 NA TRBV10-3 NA TGTGCCATCAGTGAGGGCTTAGGCCCAGATACGCAGTATTTT CAISEGLGPDTQYF
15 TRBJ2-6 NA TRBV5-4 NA TGTGCCAGCAGCCCCAGCAGGGTTGGGTTCCCCGTCCTGACTTTC CASSPSRVGFPVLTF